This passage covers 13 T cell receptor beta chains from one sample sequenced in a study of blood T cell repertoires in COVID-19 (dated by TCRdb to 2020 to 2021). The library was produced with the immunoSEQ multiplex PCR assay. TCRdb re-hosts the immuneACCESS table, in-frame sequences only. Its copies lack some clones; in the studies checked, an unresolved V gene accounts for under half of them, and the cause for the rest is not known. The sample contains approximately 130,000 clones, about 90% of them found a single time. About 17% of the sample lies in the top ten. The sample was peripheral blood. The source is a woman aged 50 to 60 who had recovered from COVID-19.

V is TRBV18 and J is TRBJ1-5; a possible D gene is TRBD1 (5 bases). The CDR3 contains 13 residues. The V gene's germline CDR1 is KGHSH and CDR2 LQKENI. V shed 3 bases and J shed 9 bases, with 12 bases lying between them. The CDR3 is CASSPKGLRPQHF. The CDR3 DNA sequence: TGTGCCAGCTCACCGAAGGGGCTGAGGCCCCAGCATTTT.

This chain joins TRBV27 and TRBJ2-3; the match to TRBD2 covers 12 bases. This CDR3 comprises 15 residues. V gave up 5 bases and J gave up 6 bases; unmatched junction bases: 6. CDR1 MNHEY and CDR2 SMNVEV come from the germline V gene (reference sequence). The CDR3 DNA reads TGTGCCAGCAGTCCGAGACTAGCGGGAGCGGATACGCAGTATTTT. It encodes CASSPRLAGADTQYF.

This chain joins TRBV18 and TRBJ2-1; 7 nucleotides align to TRBD1. In germline, CDR1 is KGHSH, CDR2 LQKENI. The CDR3 spans 15 residues. Unmatched junction bases numbered 9, after V lost 3 bases and J lost 7 bases. The CDR3 loop is CASSPGTVGLNEQFF. CDR3 bases: TGTGCCAGCTCACCCGGGACAGTAGGGCTGAATGAGCAGTTCTTC. Full variable domain (remainder filled in from reference TRBV18 and TRBJ2-1): NAGVMQNPRHLVRRRGQEARLRCSPMKGHSHVYWYRQLPEEGLKFMVYLQKENIIDESGMPKERFSAEFPKEGPSILRIQQVVRGDSAAYFCASSPGTVGLNEQFFGPGTRLTVL.

The chain combines TRBV27 with TRBJ1-2; D not resolved. Trimming stripped 5 bases from V and 8 bases from J, with 12 bases between. Looked up from germline, CDR1 is MNHEY and CDR2 is SMNVEV (reference sequence). The CDR3 has 12 amino acids. The CDR3 DNA reads as TGTGCCAGCAGTACCATTGGAGAAGGCTACACCTTC. Its translation: CASSTIGEGYTF.

The rearrangement joins TRBV4-1 to TRBJ2-7; D is perhaps TRBD1 (5 bases). Germline V gives CDR1 MGHRA, CDR2 YSYEKL. The CDR3 extends over 15 amino acids. V lost 1 base and J 2 bases, leaving 12 bases between the germline ends. CDR3 protein: CASSQGAGHTYEQYF. The CDR3 region has the DNA TGCGCCAGCAGCCAAGGGGCAGGGCATACCTACGAGCAGTACTTC.

The V call is TRBV18, the J call TRBJ1-1; D is unresolved. The CDR3 runs to 13 residues. From germline, CDR1 is KGHSH and CDR2 LQKENI. V dropped 1 base and J dropped 1 base, with 4 bases sitting between them. The CDR3 reads CASSPQQNTEAFF. CDR3 DNA: TGTGCCAGCTCACCACAACAGAACACTGAAGCTTTCTTT.

This chain joins TRBV28 and TRBJ1-5; D might be TRBD1 (6 bases). The CDR3 runs to 15 residues. Looked up from germline, CDR1 is MDHEN and CDR2 is SYDVKM. Trimming took off 6 bases at V and 9 bases at J, with 21 bases between the two ends. The CDR3 DNA follows: TGTGCCAGCAGGACCCAGGGGATAGTCCTAGGGCCCCAGCATTTT. It yields the protein CASRTQGIVLGPQHF. The full variable domain, completed using reference TRBV28 and TRBJ1-5, is DVKVTQSSRYLVKRTGEKVFLECVQDMDHENMFWYRQDPGLGLRLIYFSYDVKMKEKGDIPEGYSVSREKKERFSLILESASTNQTSMYLCASRTQGIVLGPQHFGDGTRLSIL.

V is TRBV5-1 and J is TRBJ2-3; TRBD2 is a possible D gene (6 bases). Germline V CDR1 and CDR2: SGHRS, YFSETQ. Trimming cost V 1 base and J 4 bases, with 16 bases left between them. This CDR3 spans 16 amino acids. CDR3 protein: CASSLLGGESPDTQYF. DNA for the CDR3: TGCGCCAGCAGCTTGTTGGGCGGGGAGTCCCCAGATACGCAGTATTTT. Full variable domain (remainder filled in from reference TRBV5-1 and TRBJ2-3): KAGVTQTPRYLIKTRGQQVTLSCSPISGHRSVSWYQQTPGQGLQFLFEYFSETQRNKGNFPGRFSGRQFSNSRSEMNVSTLELGDSALYLCASSLLGGESPDTQYFGPGTRLTVL.

The gene calls are TRBV7-2 and TRBJ1-6, with D perhaps TRBD1 (5 bases). Trimming shortened V by 5 bases and J by 4 bases, and 12 bases separated the two germline ends. In germline, CDR1 is SGHTA, CDR2 FQGNSA. This CDR3 region has 15 residues. Here the CDR3 reads CASSLGGGYNSPLHF. CDR3 nucleotide sequence: TGTGCCAGCAGCCTGGGTGGGGGGTATAATTCACCCCTCCACTTT.

The chain is built from TRBV9 and TRBJ2-1; TRBD2 matches 14 bases. Germline V lookup: CDR1 SGDLS, CDR2 YYNGEE. The trim removed 4 bases at V and 6 bases at J, leaving 6 bases unmatched. The CDR3 runs to 16 residues. The CDR3 nucleotides are TGTGCCAGCAGCCCAAGACTAGCGGGGGGGCTCAATGAGCAGTTCTTC. As protein: CASSPRLAGGLNEQFF.

V usage is TRBV6-1 and J usage is TRBJ1-2; D is perhaps TRBD1 (6 bases). The CDR3 runs to 16 residues. Between the trimmed V and J ends, which lost 2 bases and 3 bases, there was a span of 16 bases. Germline assignment: CDR1 MNHNS and CDR2 SASEGT. The CDR3 loop reads CASSENFRGGYYGYTF. In DNA, the CDR3 is TGTGCCAGCAGTGAAAACTTCAGGGGTGGATACTATGGCTACACCTTC.

The chain carries TRBV19 and TRBJ2-2, with TRBD1 identical over 10 bases. This CDR3 comprises 14 residues. Unmatched junction bases numbered 5, after V lost 6 bases and J lost 7 bases. In germline, CDR1 is LNHDA, CDR2 SQIVND (reference sequence). The DNA of the CDR3 is TGTGCCAGTAGCGACAGGGGGCGCGGCGGGGAGCTGTTTTTT. It translates to CASSDRGRGGELFF.

The V and J genes are TRBV2 and TRBJ2-5, with 7 bases fitting TRBD1. Germline V gives CDR1 SNHLY, CDR2 FYNNEI. V lost 6 bases, J lost 5 bases, and 12 bases stayed unmatched. This CDR3 has 15 amino acids. The CDR3 DNA sequence: TGTGCCAGCAGCGTATTAACAGGGGTGGGGGAGACCCAGTACTTC. Amino acids: CASSVLTGVGETQYF. The whole variable domain, filled in from reference TRBV2 and TRBJ2-5, reads EPEVTQTPSHQVTQMGQEVILRCVPISNHLYFYWYRQILGQKVEFLVSFYNNEISEKSEIFDDQFSVERPDGSNFTLKIRSTKLEDSAMYFCASSVLTGVGETQYFGPGTRLLVL.